What follows are 20 T cell receptor beta chains derived from one specimen sequenced in a study of T cell repertoires in cytomegalovirus infection. TCRdb re-analysed the reads in MiXCR, keeping a single row per CDR3 protein. The data show 450,000 to 600,000 distinct CDR3 sequences, 10% to 12% seen once. The sequenced sample was PBMCs. Every receptor here comes from a human donor in good health (CMV status not recorded). Some clones in this sample may be carry-over from other donors' samples.

This clonotype was found a few times. The chain links TRBV28 to TRBJ2-5; D is unclear. This CDR3 has 14 residues. Germline V gene sequence: CDR1 MDHEN, CDR2 SYDVKM. Trimming took 7 bases from V and 5 from J, leaving 17 bases between them. The DNA of the CDR3 is TGTGCCAGCATCGCCATCAAGGCCGGGGAGACCCAGTACTTC. It yields the protein CASIAIKAGETQYF.

A few counts support this clonotype. The V call is TRBV15, the J call TRBJ1-2; D is perhaps TRBD1 (6 bases). The germline V gene encodes CDR1 LNHNV and CDR2 YYDKDF (reference sequence). CDR3 size: 13 residues. The V and J ends lost 0 bases and 6 bases respectively, with 8 bases between them. The CDR3 region is CATSRDRGDGYTF. DNA for the CDR3: TGTGCCACCAGCAGAGACAGGGGTGATGGCTACACCTTC.

V usage is TRBV30 and J usage is TRBJ1-2; D not resolved. This CDR3 has 13 residues. V dropped 0 bases and J dropped 4 bases, with 9 bases sitting between them. Germline values: CDR1 GTSNPN, CDR2 SVGIG (reference sequence). CDR3 residues: CAWSVPPTYGYTF. For the CDR3, the DNA is TGTGCCTGGAGTGTACCCCCCACCTATGGCTACACCTTC.

In its sample, this clonotype was seen many times. The chain has TRBV19 and TRBJ1-5; D not resolved. The CDR3 is 17 amino acids. Trimming left V 3 bases short and J 0 bases short, with 15 bases between. CDR1 is LNHDA and CDR2 is SQIVND in the germline V gene (reference sequence). DNA of the CDR3: TGTGCCAGTAGTATTTCGAGGCAGTATTTTAGCAATCAGCCCCAGCATTTT. This sequence encodes CASSISRQYFSNQPQHF.

This chain uses TRBV3-1 with TRBJ1-1; no reliable D call. Trimming shortened V by 0 bases and J by 6 bases, and 5 bases separated the two germline ends. CDR1 and CDR2 (germline): LGHDT, YNNKEL (reference sequence). The CDR3 runs 12 residues. CDR3: CASSQDSAEAFF. The DNA of the CDR3 is TGTGCCAGCAGCCAAGATTCCGCTGAAGCTTTCTTT. Supplemented by reference TRBV3-1 and TRBJ1-1, the full variable domain reads DTAVSQTPKYLVTQMGNDKSIKCEQNLGHDTMYWYKQDSKKFLKIMFSYNNKELIINETVPNRFSPKSPDKAHLNLHINSLELGDSAVYFCASSQDSAEAFFGQGTRLTVV.

This clonotype occurred many times. This sequence joins TRBV11-2 and TRBJ1-1, with 7 bases identical to TRBD1. With 6 bases clipped from V and 4 bases from J, the junction kept 8 bases outside the gene matches. CDR3 length equals 14 residues. Per germline, CDR1 SGHAT and CDR2 FQNNGV. This chain's CDR3 is CASSRRQGITEAFF. DNA for the CDR3: TGTGCCAGCAGTAGAAGACAGGGTATCACTGAAGCTTTCTTT.

This clonotype has a count of ten or more. The chain carries TRBV9 and TRBJ2-1; D gene ambiguous. V lost 3 bases and J 9 bases, leaving 10 bases between the germline ends. The CDR3 consists of 12 residues. Germline assignment: CDR1 SGDLS and CDR2 YYNGEE. CDR3 amino acids: CASSEHTAEQFF. The CDR3 region has the DNA TGTGCCAGCAGCGAGCATACGGCTGAGCAGTTCTTC.

This clonotype appeared many times. The chain joins TRBV7-3 to TRBJ2-3; TRBD2 agrees at 7 bases. The ends lost 5 bases at V and 4 bases at J; junction bases unmatched: 3. CDR1 SGHTA and CDR2 FQGTGA come from the germline V gene. This CDR3 spans 13 amino acids. The CDR3 sequence is CASSPSGSDTQYF. Here the CDR3 DNA reads TGTGCCAGCAGCCCTAGCGGTTCAGATACGCAGTATTTT.

The gene calls are TRBV29-1 and TRBJ2-7; 7 bases line up with TRBD2. The CDR3 has 15 amino acids. V was pared by 3 bases and J by 9 bases, with 17 bases of the junction left unmatched. CDR1 and CDR2 (germline): SQVTM, ANQGSEA. CDR3 sequence: CSVESGGGQVGGQYF. CDR3 DNA: TGCAGCGTTGAGTCGGGGGGTGGGCAGGTTGGTGGGCAGTACTTC.

Many counts were recorded for this clonotype. Here the CDR3 DNA reads TGTGCCAGCAGTTTTGACTATTCCACAGATACGCAGTATTTT. Translation: CASSFDYSTDTQYF. This rearrangement joins TRBV28 to TRBJ2-3; the D gene is possibly TRBD2 (5 bases). The CDR3 contains 14 residues. The V gene lost 3 bases and the J gene lost 2 bases, with 9 bases spanning the gap. Germline CDR1 MDHEN, CDR2 SYDVKM.

This clonotype was observed many times. The rearrangement links TRBV12-3 or TRBV12-4 to TRBJ2-1, with 8 bases identical to TRBD2. V dropped 5 bases and J dropped 6; count of bases not matched to a gene: 9. The CDR3 is made up of 15 amino acids. The CDR3 protein is CASSPREGTPNEQFF. The CDR3, as DNA: TGTGCCAGCAGTCCACGGGAGGGCACACCCAATGAGCAGTTCTTC.

This sequence joins TRBV30 and TRBJ1-3; D not resolved. CDR3 size: 12 residues. Germline CDR1 GTSNPN, CDR2 SVGIG (reference sequence). V shed 3 bases and J shed 1 base, with 4 bases lying between them. The CDR3 DNA reads as TGTGCCTGGAGGATATCTGGAAACACCATATATTTT. It is translated as CAWRISGNTIYF.

This clonotype occurred a few times. The chain recombines TRBV3-1 with TRBJ2-1, with TRBD2 identical over 12 bases. The V and J ends lost 2 bases and 8 bases, in that order; junction bases with no gene match: 10. Germline assignment: CDR1 LGHDT and CDR2 YNNKEL (reference sequence). This CDR3 region has 17 residues. CDR3 sequence reads: CASSQWTSGVGRDEQFF. CDR3 nucleotide sequence: TGTGCCAGCAGCCAATGGACTAGCGGGGTTGGAAGAGATGAGCAGTTCTTC.

This clonotype has ten or more counts. This chain links TRBV5-5 with TRBJ2-5, with D possibly matching TRBD1 (8 bases). Germline loops: CDR1 SGHKS, CDR2 YYEKEE (reference sequence). This CDR3 region has 13 residues. The ends were cut back, 4 bases at V and 5 bases at J, with 12 bases in the middle. The DNA of the CDR3 is TGTGCCAGCAGCACAGGGGGGGATGAGACCCAGTACTTC. This encodes CASSTGGDETQYF. Using reference TRBV5-5 and TRBJ2-5 for the parts outside the CDR3, the full variable domain is DAGVTQSPTHLIKTRGQQVTLRCSPISGHKSVSWYQQVLGQGPQFIFQYYEKEERGRGNFPDRFSARQFPNYSSELNVNALLLGDSALYLCASSTGGDETQYFGPGTRLLVL.

The chain couples TRBV5-1 to TRBJ1-4; TRBD1 might be the D (6 bases). Between the trimmed V and J ends, which lost 4 bases and 7 bases, there was a span of 14 bases. The CDR3 loop spans 14 amino acids. In germline, CDR1 is SGHRS, CDR2 YFSETQ. The CDR3 DNA is TGCGCCAGCAGCCGGGCAGGGGATGGTGAAAAACTGTTTTTT. Its translation is CASSRAGDGEKLFF.

Notes on this clonotype: Possible read error: a much larger clone is one base away. The CDR3 does not end in the conserved phenylalanine or tryptophan, so this is likely a read error. The genes are TRBV11-2 and TRBJ1-6; 9 positions match TRBD1. V was clipped by 0 bases and J by 9 bases; unmatched bases: 3. CDR1 SGHAT and CDR2 FQNNGV come from the germline V gene. The CDR3 has 15 residues. CDR3 in DNA: TGTGCCAGCAGCTTAGATGGACAGGGGAGTTCACCCCTCCACGTT. Encoded protein: CASSLDGQGSSPLHV.

This clonotype was observed many times. The V call is TRBV7-9, the J call TRBJ2-7; TRBD1 might be the D (5 bases). The germline V gene has CDR1 SEHNR and CDR2 FQNEAQ (reference sequence). This CDR3 region has 13 residues. V lost 2 bases and J lost 6, with 11 bases in between. The CDR3 reads CASSLNIGAEQYF. The CDR3 region has the DNA TGTGCCAGCAGCTTAAACATAGGGGCCGAGCAGTACTTC.

This clonotype was detected ten times or more. This chain uses TRBV4-1 with TRBJ2-7; 12 bases line up with TRBD2. CDR3 length: 15 amino acids. Trimming took 1 base from V and 4 from J; bases not matched to a gene: 2. Germline V CDR1 and CDR2: MGHRA, YSYEKL. The CDR3 is CASSQVTSGSYEQYF. The CDR3 coding sequence is TGCGCCAGCAGCCAAGTGACTAGCGGGAGTTACGAGCAGTACTTC.

The V call is TRBV12-3 or TRBV12-4, the J call TRBJ1-5; D is perhaps TRBD1 (5 bases). V was clipped by 3 bases and J by 2 bases, with 11 bases between them. The CDR3 length is 15 residues. CDR3 residues: CASSFGRGRNQPQHF. The CDR3 bases are TGTGCCAGCAGTTTCGGGAGGGGTCGCAATCAGCCCCAGCATTTT.

This clonotype was seen many times. The J gene is TRBJ2-7, the V gene TRBV7-9; 11 bases map to TRBD2. Unmatched junction bases numbered 11, after V lost 5 bases and J lost 2 bases. Germline assignment: CDR1 SEHNR and CDR2 FQNEAQ (reference sequence). The CDR3 covers 17 residues. The CDR3 sequence is CASSPSRLAGGAYEQYF. CDR3 in DNA: TGTGCCAGCAGCCCCTCCCGCCTAGCGGGGGGCGCCTACGAGCAGTACTTC.